The subject of this entry is one T cell receptor beta chain. There is no known antigen for this receptor. The sample holds no much larger clone one base away, and base qualities are not on file. The sample belongs to a study of blood T cell repertoires in COVID-19 (TCRdb year 2020). Background for the entire study: The collaborator samples originated in the United States, Italy and Spain and spanned the acute and convalescent phases of COVID-19. The dataset comprised deeply sampled blood TCRbeta repertoires from subjects exposed to, actively infected with, or recovered from COVID-19. The repertoires were made available in a free public database intended to serve as a resource for research on the immune response to SARS-CoV-2. Where available, HLA class I and class II types were obtained from metadata supplied by the sample provider rather than from assay-based typing. Samples were obtained from the ongoing ImmuneRACE study (first 160 participants) and from some 1,200 subjects provided by 6 global collaborators. The material from the prospective study consisted of cDNA or gDNA derived from T cells, B-cell-depleted T cells, or PBMCs. Sample metadata almost always included a de-identified subject ID, COVID-19 status, age in years and sex. Study-wide conclusions, independent of this receptor: How much clinical and demographic metadata was included differed by source and by participant, and the metadata was provided uncurated.

Trimming takes 5 bases off V and 7 bases off J; junction bases not matched to a gene: 11. Reading from cysteine to phenylalanine, the CDR3 counts 16 amino acids. The CDR3 DNA has 48 bases and is translated from base 1. Sequences LNHDA (CDR1) and SQIVND (CDR2) are obtained from the germline V gene (reference sequence). Participants in the prospective study were aged about 18 to 89 years, lived in about two dozen United States geographic areas, and enrolled through a virtual design. To assign participants to cohorts, the prospective study relied on clinical history that participants themselves reported in a screening survey and a study questionnaire. Recovered participants in ImmuneRACE Cohort 3 were defined as having two consecutive negative NP/OP PCR tests, clearance from a healthcare professional, or resolution of symptoms. In the prospective study, whole blood, serum and a nasopharyngeal or oropharyngeal swab were collected from each participant by mobile phlebotomists. Participants in the prospective study had the option to provide additional blood draws and questionnaires over a 2-month period. Before DNA extraction, prospective study blood samples were shipped either frozen or at room temperature.

TCRbeta CDR3 regions were amplified from genomic DNA using the immunoSEQ Assay, a bias-controlled multiplex PCR. As for the authors' bioinformatics: Within the assay, amplification of reference gene primers was used to estimate how many nucleated cells each sample contained. To quantify the absolute abundance of each unique TCRbeta CDR3 rearrangement, sequence reads were collapsed and filtered. For each sample, productive Simpson clonality was calculated as the square root of Simpson's diversity index across productive rearrangements. TCRdb stores this immuneACCESS table with in-frame sequences only. Part of the clones is absent; in the studies checked, under half of the shortfall reflects unresolved V genes, and no reason is known for the rest. V, J and clone size reflect that table, while D and trimming were determined from the DNA. The sample profile shows roughly 400,000 clones; 90% of them were found once. Together, the top ten hold 0.6% of the sample.

Source material: PBMCs or T cells enriched from blood (not recorded which). The rearrangement joined TRBV19 to TRBJ1-6, with 7 junctional bases fitting TRBD1. The sequence was collected from a man between 18 and 35 years old who had recovered from COVID-19. The nucleotide sequence is TGTGCCAGTAGTTTCGGGAAGGGGGCCTCAAATTCACCCCTCCACTTT. It specifies CASSFGKGASNSPLHF.